The sequence of this TCR beta chain was determined in a study of blood T cell repertoires in COVID-19. Looking at the study overall: Some COVID-19 samples were acute and others convalescent; all came from the United States, Italy and Spain. From T cells, B-cell-depleted T cells, or PBMCs came the material, which was cDNA or gDNA.

Authors' data handling: Amplification with reference gene primers provided the estimates of nucleated cell counts. TCRdb's copy holds only in-frame clones and misses some; the assay was immunoSEQ multiplex PCR. For V, J and clone size, that table is used; D and trimming come from the DNA. The table has roughly 130,000 clones, about 88% seen once. Sequenced material: peripheral blood. The receptor's source is a man aged 50-59 years with active COVID-19.

The CDR3 here is CASSRGTRTYGYTF. The CDR3 coding sequence is TGTGCCAGCAGCAGGGGAACGAGAACTTATGGCTACACCTTC. The V gene is TRBV6-5, the J gene TRBJ1-2, with D perhaps TRBD1 (6 bases). The CDR3 sequence is 14 residues long. From germline, CDR1 is MNHEY and CDR2 SVGAGI. V was clipped by 6 bases and J by 5 bases, with 16 bases between them.